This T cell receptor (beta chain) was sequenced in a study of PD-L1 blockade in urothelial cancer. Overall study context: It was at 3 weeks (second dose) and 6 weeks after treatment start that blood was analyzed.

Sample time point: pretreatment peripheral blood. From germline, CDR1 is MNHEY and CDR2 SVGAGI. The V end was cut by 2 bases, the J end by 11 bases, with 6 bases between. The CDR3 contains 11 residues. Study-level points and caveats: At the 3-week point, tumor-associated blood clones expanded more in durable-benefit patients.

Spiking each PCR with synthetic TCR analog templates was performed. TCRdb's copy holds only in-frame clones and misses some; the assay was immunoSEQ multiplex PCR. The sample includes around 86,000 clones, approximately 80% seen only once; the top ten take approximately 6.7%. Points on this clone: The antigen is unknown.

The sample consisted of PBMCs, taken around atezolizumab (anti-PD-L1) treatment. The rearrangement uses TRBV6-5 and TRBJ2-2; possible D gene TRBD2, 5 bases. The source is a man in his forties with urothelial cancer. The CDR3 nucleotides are TGTGCCAGCAGTTACGAGGGAGAGCTGTTTTTT. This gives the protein CASSYEGELFF.